The 5 T cell receptor beta chains given below trace back to one sample, sequenced in a study of blood T cell repertoires in COVID-19. Data came from immunoSEQ multiplex PCR; TCRdb stores just in-frame clones and leaves some out. The sample has around 150,000 clones, more than 65% seen once. The source material was peripheral blood. The receptors shown here come from a man aged 55 to 70 with acute or convalescent COVID-19.

V gene TRBV7-9 combines with J gene TRBJ2-7; a weak D match, TRBD2 (6 bases). Germline loops: CDR1 SEHNR, CDR2 FQNEAQ (reference sequence). Trimming removed 1 base at V and 6 bases at J, with 10 bases between. This CDR3 comprises 13 residues. DNA of the CDR3: TGTGCCAGCAGCTTAGATTACGGGGGCGAGCAGTACTTC. This encodes CASSLDYGGEQYF.

The V gene is TRBV13, the J gene TRBJ2-3; 11 bases line up with TRBD2. Germline lookup yields CDR1 PRHDT and CDR2 FYEKMQ (reference sequence). The CDR3 sequence is 20 residues long. The V and J ends lost 6 bases and 0 bases, in that order; junction bases with no gene match: 17. CDR3 loop: CASSSPASGRPGASTDTQYF. CDR3 coding DNA: TGTGCCAGCAGTTCCCCGGCTAGCGGGAGGCCGGGGGCTAGCACAGATACGCAGTATTTT.

J is TRBJ1-2 and V is TRBV7-9; TRBD1 is a possible D gene (6 bases). The CDR3 totals 14 residues. V dropped 1 base and J dropped 8 bases, with 14 bases sitting between them. Germline V gene sequence: CDR1 SEHNR, CDR2 FQNEAQ (reference sequence). CDR3: CASSLGDNEYGYTF. CDR3 DNA: TGTGCCAGCAGCTTAGGGGACAATGAGTACGGCTACACCTTC.

This chain uses TRBV5-6 with TRBJ2-1, with D hard to call. The V end lost 0 bases, the J end lost 5 bases, and 6 bases lay between the germline ends. CDR1 is SGHDT and CDR2 is YYEEEE in the germline V gene. The CDR3 runs to 13 residues. Written as DNA, the CDR3 is TGTGCCAGCAGCTTGGTAGCAAACAATGAGCAGTTCTTC. It encodes CASSLVANNEQFF.

The genes are TRBV18 and TRBJ1-4; 7 nucleotides match TRBD1. CDR1 and CDR2 from the germline V gene are KGHSH and LQKENI. V lost 2 bases, J lost 8 bases, and 5 bases stayed unmatched. There are 14 residues in the CDR3. CDR3 amino acids: CASSPSGGREKLFF. The CDR3, as DNA: TGTGCCAGCTCACCATCAGGGGGTCGGGAAAAACTGTTTTTT.